This T cell receptor beta chain was found in a study of cytomegalovirus exposure and HLA in healthy donors. Study observations and caveats: TCR association rates varied by HLA locus in a later analysis, with DRB1 highest and HLA-C lowest. Cytomegalovirus-associated status was assigned to more than 150 TCR beta chains.

A note on this clone: As yet, its antigen is unknown. This CDR3 is also generated by other DNA sequences in the sample.

Use of 60 Vbeta and 13 Jbeta primers characterized the PCR. TCRdb's table, derived via immunoSEQ multiplex PCR, lists solely in-frame clones and lacks some. The sample shows about 200,000 clones, around 85% of them seen only once. The clonotype comes from a girl aged 2-10 years in good health and CMV-seronegative. The sample consisted of PBMCs.

This CDR3 reads CASSPDRGETQYF. The DNA for the CDR3 is TGCGCCAGCAGCCCGGACAGGGGAGAGACCCAGTACTTC. The chain combines TRBV5-1 with TRBJ2-5; 9 bases match TRBD1. CDR1 and CDR2 (germline): SGHRS, YFSETQ. V gave up 4 bases and J gave up 4 bases; unmatched junction bases: 2. The CDR3 has 13 residues.